This entry lists 14 T cell receptor beta chains sequenced from one sample in a study of radiation and T cells in renal cell carcinoma. Method: immunoSEQ multiplex PCR; TCRdb's copy keeps in-frame clones and lacks some. The sample has roughly 140,000 clones; about 91% are singletons. As for time point: blood 2 weeks post-SBRT. Treatment described: 15 Gy SBRT to primary tumor, nephrectomy 4 weeks later. Sequenced here: blood, sampled from a patient whose treatment included radiotherapy and nephrectomy. The source of these receptors is a woman between 45 and 65 years old with renal cell carcinoma.

The chain is built from TRBV5-6 and TRBJ1-1; TRBD1 agrees at 7 bases. This CDR3 has 16 amino acids. Germline values: CDR1 SGHDT, CDR2 YYEEEE. V shed 4 bases and J 0 bases; nucleotides not matched to a gene: 9. Here the CDR3 reads CASSLYGDSLNTEAFF. The CDR3, as DNA: TGTGCCAGCAGCCTGTACGGGGACAGTTTGAACACTGAAGCTTTCTTT.

This clone was counted a single time. The chain links TRBV30 to TRBJ1-5; possibly TRBD1 for D (5 bases). Germline V gene lookup returns CDR1 GTSNPN and CDR2 SVGIG (reference sequence). Trimming took 4 bases from V and 6 from J, leaving 13 bases between them. CDR3 length: 13 amino acids. The CDR3: CAWTQGGGQPQHF. DNA for the CDR3: TGTGCCTGGACGCAGGGAGGAGGTCAGCCCCAGCATTTT. Using reference TRBV30 and TRBJ1-5 for the parts outside the CDR3, the full variable domain is SQTIHQWPATLVQPVGSPLSLECTVEGTSNPNLYWYRQAAGRGLQLLFYSVGIGQISSEVPQNLSASRPQDRQFILSSKKLLLSDSGFYLCAWTQGGGQPQHFGDGTRLSIL.

This clone was observed a handful of times. This chain links TRBV10-3 with TRBJ1-1, with TRBD1 identical over 7 bases. Germline V gene data show CDR1 as ENHRY and CDR2 as SYGVKD. The CDR3 extends over 14 amino acids. The V segment lost 10 bases and the J segment 6 bases; nucleotides outside the gene matches: 14. CDR3 amino acids: CATQGGTANPEAFF. DNA of the CDR3: TGTGCCACCCAAGGGGGGACAGCAAACCCTGAAGCTTTCTTT.

The sample holds a few counts of this clone. The chain joins TRBV6-5 to TRBJ1-1, with D perhaps matching TRBD1 (6 bases). Germline V gives CDR1 MNHEY, CDR2 SVGAGI. The CDR3 length is 13 residues. V was pared by 10 bases and J by 1 base, with 13 bases between. The CDR3 spells CATYRVKNTEAFF. In DNA form, the CDR3 reads TGTGCCACCTACAGGGTGAAGAACACTGAAGCTTTCTTT.

This chain connects TRBV5-4 to TRBJ2-7, with no clear D. Germline CDR1 SGHNT, CDR2 YYREEE (reference sequence). The CDR3 spans 14 residues. V was shortened by 4 bases and J by 3 bases, with 14 bases between the two germline ends. The CDR3 region is CASSLTGRGYEQYF. The CDR3 nucleotides read TGTGCCAGCAGCCTAACGGGCCGCGGCTACGAGCAGTACTTC.

This clone was observed a handful of times. The chain joins TRBV7-9 to TRBJ1-1, with 7 bases aligning to TRBD1. Germline V gene data show CDR1 as SEHNR and CDR2 as FQNEAQ (reference sequence). J gave up 5 bases and V 2 bases, and 8 bases lay outside the gene matches. CDR3 size: 15 residues. The CDR3 protein is CASSLTGYRGTEAFF. DNA for the CDR3: TGTGCCAGCAGCTTAACGGGATACAGGGGAACTGAAGCTTTCTTT.

This chain connects TRBV9 to TRBJ1-6; TRBD1 matches at 9 bases. This CDR3 comprises 15 residues. CDR1 is SGDLS and CDR2 is YYNGEE in the germline V gene. J lost 8 bases, V lost 3 bases, and 6 bases had no gene match. CDR3 region: CASSAKQGADSPLHF. The CDR3 DNA reads as TGTGCCAGCAGCGCAAAACAGGGGGCAGATTCACCCCTCCACTTT.

The genes are TRBV4-2 and TRBJ1-1; D is uncertain. V dropped 0 bases and J dropped 0 bases, with 8 bases sitting between them. Germline V gene data show CDR1 as LGHNA and CDR2 as YNFKEQ. This CDR3 region has 15 residues. CDR3 residues: CASSQERQVNTEAFF. CDR3 DNA: TGTGCCAGCAGCCAAGAAAGACAAGTGAACACTGAAGCTTTCTTT.

This chain uses TRBV29-1 with TRBJ2-1, with TRBD1 matching 8 bases. The V gene end was trimmed by 2 bases and the J gene end by 4 bases; junction bases not matched to a gene: 4. Germline CDR1 and CDR2: SQVTM and ANQGSEA. The CDR3 extends over 14 amino acids. The CDR3 protein is CSVERQGAYNEQFF. The CDR3 coding sequence is TGCAGCGTTGAAAGGCAGGGGGCATACAATGAGCAGTTCTTC.

This chain links TRBV4-2 with TRBJ2-2; maybe TRBD2 (5 bases). CDR1 LGHNA and CDR2 YNFKEQ come from the germline V gene. The CDR3 extends over 15 amino acids. Trimming shortened V by 2 bases and J by 1 base, and 8 bases separated the two germline ends. The CDR3 DNA is TGTGCCAGCAGCCAACTAGCCAAGAACACCGGGGAGCTGTTTTTT. This codes for CASSQLAKNTGELFF.

This rearrangement joins TRBV4-1 to TRBJ2-7, with D hard to call. Trimming cost V 5 bases and J 3 bases, with 17 bases left between them. The CDR3 contains 15 residues. The germline gives CDR1 MGHRA, CDR2 YSYEKL. CDR3 sequence: CASSFPGANVYEQYF. The CDR3 DNA reads as TGCGCCAGCAGCTTTCCGGGCGCAAACGTCTACGAGCAGTACTTC.

V and J are TRBV19 and TRBJ1-1; D gene ambiguous. The germline V gene encodes CDR1 LNHDA and CDR2 SQIVND (reference sequence). Between the trimmed V and J ends, which lost 8 bases and 1 base, there was a span of 14 bases. The length of the CDR3 is 14 residues. CDR3 nucleotide sequence: TGTGCCAGTCGTCCACGTGTAGGGAACACTGAAGCTTTCTTT. Translated: CASRPRVGNTEAFF. The whole variable domain, filled in from reference TRBV19 and TRBJ1-1, reads DGGITQSPKYLFRKEGQNVTLSCEQNLNHDAMYWYRQDPGQGLRLIYYSQIVNDFQKGDIAEGYSVSREKKESFPLTVTSAQKNPTAFYLCASRPRVGNTEAFFGQGTRLTVV.

The chain couples TRBV5-1 to TRBJ1-2, with 7 bases identical to TRBD1. Germline values: CDR1 SGHRS, CDR2 YFSETQ. Germline trimming cut 4 bases from V and 7 bases from J; bases unmatched to any gene: 19. The CDR3 runs 17 residues. The CDR3 loop reads CASSVGQDLRAGGGYTF. Here the CDR3 DNA reads TGCGCCAGCAGCGTCGGACAGGACCTCCGCGCGGGGGGTGGCTACACCTTC.

The chain links TRBV29-1 to TRBJ1-1, with D perhaps matching TRBD1 (5 bases). The CDR3 loop spans 17 amino acids. Germline V gene data show CDR1 as SQVTM and CDR2 as ANQGSEA. Between the trimmed V and J ends, which lost 8 bases and 1 base, there was a span of 26 bases. Written as DNA, the CDR3 is TGCAGCACTTATACAATGGAAATAGGACAACAGAACACTGAAGCTTTCTTT. Encoded protein: CSTYTMEIGQQNTEAFF.